This entry lists 30 T cell receptor beta chains sequenced from one sample in a study of T cells in Graves' hyperthyroidism and ophthalmopathy. TCR beta CDR3 sequences were amplified from RNA transcripts. HTBI primers were the set used in a first-round RT-PCR of the TCR CDR3. In TCRdb, the multiplex PCR reads were re-called with MiXCR into one record per CDR3 protein. Of 300,000 to 500,000 distinct CDR3 sequences in the sample, about 14% were seen once. Material: blood. The receptors shown here come from a man aged 50-60 years with Graves' ophthalmopathy.

Many counts were recorded for this clonotype. The chain carries TRBV3-1 and TRBJ1-1; D remains ambiguous. V was shortened by 4 bases and J by 10 bases, with 13 bases between the two germline ends. The CDR3 spans 12 residues. Germline V gene sequence: CDR1 LGHDT, CDR2 YNNKEL (reference sequence). CDR3 residues: CASSPDQLVAFF. The CDR3 DNA sequence: TGTGCCAGCAGCCCGGACCAACTTGTAGCTTTCTTT.

This clonotype was counted ten times or more. The CDR3 nucleotides are TGTGCCAGCTCACCAGGGAGTCGGAGTTACAATGAGCAGTTCTTC. It is translated as CASSPGSRSYNEQFF. The J gene is TRBJ2-1, the V gene TRBV18, with D perhaps TRBD2 (5 bases). Trimming took 2 bases from V and 4 from J, leaving 12 bases between them. CDR1 and CDR2 from the germline V gene are KGHSH and LQKENI. CDR3 length: 15 residues.

At least ten counts were recorded for this clonotype. The chain combines TRBV5-1 with TRBJ1-1, with 9 bases identical to TRBD1. Germline CDR1 and CDR2: SGHRS and YFSETQ. CDR3 length: 13 amino acids. V lost 4 bases and J lost 8; bases outside the gene matches: 6. This chain's CDR3 is CASSQTGTGEAFF. The CDR3 DNA sequence: TGCGCCAGCAGCCAGACCGGGACAGGGGAAGCTTTCTTT.

This clonotype was found many times. The CDR3 region is CATSGSNYEQYF. DNA of the CDR3: TGTGCCACCAGTGGGTCAAACTACGAGCAGTACTTC. This sequence joins TRBV24-1 and TRBJ2-7, with no clear D. Germline CDR1 is KGHDR and CDR2 is SFDVKD. The CDR3 contains 12 residues. V was shortened by 5 bases and J by 3 bases, with 7 bases between the two germline ends.

Many counts were recorded for this clonotype. V gene TRBV20-1 combines with J gene TRBJ2-3, with 7 positions matching TRBD2. The V and J ends lost 0 bases and 0 bases, in that order; junction bases with no gene match: 3. Germline assignment: CDR1 DFQATT and CDR2 SNEGSKA (reference sequence). The length of the CDR3 is 15 residues. CDR3 residues: CSARDRRGSTDTQYF. The CDR3, as DNA: TGCAGTGCTAGAGATCGGCGGGGGAGCACAGATACGCAGTATTTT.

Ten or more counts support this clonotype. This sequence joins TRBV11-2 and TRBJ2-3; 12 bases match TRBD2. The trim removed 3 bases at V and 11 bases at J, leaving 18 bases unmatched. The germline CDR1 and CDR2 sequences are SGHAT and FQNNGV. There are 18 residues in the CDR3. The chain's CDR3 is CASSLRTSGDPMGGLQYF. In DNA, the CDR3 is TGTGCCAGCAGCTTGCGGACTAGCGGGGACCCGATGGGGGGTTTGCAGTATTTT. The whole variable domain, filled in from reference TRBV11-2 and TRBJ2-3, reads EAGVAQSPRYKIIEKRQSVAFWCNPISGHATLYWYQQILGQGPKLLIQFQNNGVVDDSQLPKDRFSAERLKGVDSTLKIQPAKLEDSAVYLCASSLRTSGDPMGGLQYFGPGTRLTVL.

This clonotype was seen a few times. The rearrangement joins TRBV24-1 to TRBJ2-2; D gene ambiguous. Germline V CDR1 and CDR2: KGHDR, SFDVKD. Deletions cut 4 bases from V and 0 bases from J, with 14 bases between. CDR3 length: 17 residues. CDR3 region: CATSEGLLGSNTGELFF. CDR3 coding DNA: TGTGCCACCAGTGAGGGCTTGCTAGGGTCGAACACCGGGGAGCTGTTTTTT.

This clonotype was observed a handful of times. The CDR3 loop is CASRPSGRVNEQFF. The CDR3, as DNA: TGTGCCAGCAGACCTAGCGGGAGGGTCAATGAGCAGTTCTTC. This chain uses TRBV28 with TRBJ2-1, with 12 bases that match TRBD2. The CDR3 loop spans 14 amino acids. The V segment lost 6 bases and the J segment 6 bases; nucleotides outside the gene matches: 3. The germline gives CDR1 MDHEN, CDR2 SYDVKM.

At least ten counts were recorded for this clonotype. This chain joins TRBV10-3 and TRBJ1-4, with a tentative D call TRBD1 (6 bases). V was cut by 6 bases and J by 6 bases, with 11 bases left in between. The CDR3 totals 13 residues. CDR1 is ENHRY and CDR2 is SYGVKD in the germline V gene. The CDR3 region is CAIRSGDDEKLFF. In nucleotides, the CDR3 is TGTGCCATCAGGTCAGGGGACGATGAAAAACTGTTTTTT.

In its sample, this clonotype was seen many times. V and J are TRBV5-1 and TRBJ2-7; 9 nucleotides line up with TRBD2. The germline gives CDR1 SGHRS, CDR2 YFSETQ. CDR3 length: 16 residues. J lost 0 bases, V lost 0 bases, and 4 bases had no gene match. In DNA, the CDR3 is TGCGCCAGCAGCTTGGGTAGCGGGAGACGCTCCTACGAGCAGTACTTC. Protein product: CASSLGSGRRSYEQYF.

This clonotype has at least ten counts. The V gene is TRBV19, the J gene TRBJ1-6, with unresolved D. Germline CDR1 LNHDA, CDR2 SQIVND (reference sequence). The length of the CDR3 is 14 residues. Trimming removed 8 bases at V and 7 bases at J, with 15 bases between. CDR3 coding DNA: TGTGCCAGTCGTGGCGGGGATTGGAATTCACCCCTCCACTTT. As protein: CASRGGDWNSPLHF.

Regarding this clonotype: Just one base apart from a much larger clone, this may be a read error. This chain links TRBV28 with TRBJ2-4, with 9 bases lining up with TRBD1. V lost 3 bases and J lost 12; bases outside the gene matches: 9. The CDR3 consists of 14 residues. Germline lookup yields CDR1 MDHEN and CDR2 SYDVKM. The CDR3 protein is CASSFVDRGYTQYF. CDR3 DNA sequence: TGTGCCAGCAGTTTCGTGGACAGGGGATACACTCAGTACTTC.

This clonotype has a count of ten or more. V and J are TRBV2 and TRBJ1-4; D unresolved. V lost 6 bases to trimming and J lost 8 bases, with 16 bases between them. The CDR3 runs to 14 residues. The germline gives CDR1 SNHLY, CDR2 FYNNEI. DNA for the CDR3: TGTGCCAGCAGCATTGACGGTGTAGGGGAAAAACTGTTTTTT. Translating gives CASSIDGVGEKLFF.

This clonotype has a handful of counts. The chain couples TRBV9 to TRBJ2-1, with 11 bases aligning to TRBD2. The CDR3 loop spans 16 amino acids. The germline gives CDR1 SGDLS, CDR2 YYNGEE. V was pared by 2 bases and J by 4 bases, with 5 bases of the junction left unmatched. CDR3 protein: CASSVKGLAEYNEQFF. CDR3 nucleotides: TGTGCCAGCAGCGTCAAGGGACTAGCGGAATACAATGAGCAGTTCTTC. Using reference TRBV9 and TRBJ2-1 for the parts outside the CDR3, the full variable domain is DSGVTQTPKHLITATGQRVTLRCSPRSGDLSVYWYQQSLDQGLQFLIQYYNGEERAKGNILERFSAQQFPDLHSELNLSSLELGDSALYFCASSVKGLAEYNEQFFGPGTRLTVL.

The chain carries TRBV27 and TRBJ2-7; possibly TRBD1 for D (5 bases). V shed 10 bases and J shed 5 bases, with 15 bases lying between them. Germline CDR1 MNHEY, CDR2 SMNVEV (reference sequence). The CDR3 spans 12 residues. The CDR3 DNA follows: TGTGCCACCTCGACAGCCCTAAACGAGCAGTACTTC. Translation: CATSTALNEQYF.

V is TRBV19 and J is TRBJ1-1; 7 bases agree with TRBD1. CDR3 size: 14 residues. CDR1 LNHDA and CDR2 SQIVND come from the germline V gene (reference sequence). V lost 6 bases to trimming and J lost 1 base; unmatched junction nucleotides: 5. DNA of the CDR3: TGTGCCAGTAGAAGGGACAGTCAGAACACTGAAGCTTTCTTT. It codes for CASRRDSQNTEAFF.

This clonotype was recorded at least ten times. The rearrangement uses TRBV19 and TRBJ1-2; 8 bases match TRBD1. The CDR3 contains 14 residues. Germline CDR1 is LNHDA and CDR2 is SQIVND (reference sequence). Trimming took 6 bases from V and 7 from J; bases not matched to a gene: 10. The CDR3 protein is CASSDRGGWAGYTF. CDR3 nucleotides: TGTGCCAGTAGCGACAGGGGAGGCTGGGCTGGCTACACCTTC.

Many counts were recorded for this clonotype. The chain couples TRBV5-1 to TRBJ1-4; D is unresolved. The ends were cut back, 0 bases at V and 6 bases at J, with 9 bases in the middle. Germline V gene data show CDR1 as SGHRS and CDR2 as YFSETQ. CDR3 length: 14 residues. The CDR3 spells CASSLARSDEKLFF. The CDR3 nucleotides read TGCGCCAGCAGCTTGGCTCGGTCCGATGAAAAACTGTTTTTT.

This clonotype appeared a few times. V is TRBV3-1 and J is TRBJ1-1; D gene uncertain. This CDR3 contains 14 residues. Germline CDR1 reads LGHDT; CDR2 reads YNNKEL (reference sequence). Between the trimmed V and J ends, which lost 1 base and 7 bases, there was a span of 13 bases. CDR3 nucleotide sequence: TGTGCCAGCAGCCAAGTTTCCGGTAACGGTGAAGCTTTCTTT. It is translated as CASSQVSGNGEAFF.

This clonotype occurred many times. The chain employs TRBV19 and TRBJ2-5; the D gene could be TRBD1 or TRBD2 (5 bases each). This CDR3 contains 13 residues. Germline V lookup: CDR1 LNHDA, CDR2 SQIVND (reference sequence). V was pared by 2 bases and J by 5 bases, with 9 bases between. This chain's CDR3 is CASSIYGTETQYF. The CDR3 bases are TGTGCCAGTAGTATATATGGGACGGAGACCCAGTACTTC.

This clonotype was observed at least ten times. This is likely a read error, given that the CDR3 carries no conserved phenylalanine or tryptophan at its end. This chain connects TRBV2 to TRBJ1-1; 8 nucleotides agree with TRBD1. The V gene end was trimmed by 6 bases and the J gene end by 4 bases; junction bases not matched to a gene: 7. The CDR3 contains 14 residues. Germline loops: CDR1 SNHLY, CDR2 FYNNEI. The CDR3 DNA reads TGTGCCAGCAGGGCAGGGGGCGCGGGCACTGAAGCTTTCCTT. The encoded protein is CASRAGGAGTEAFL.

This clonotype was recorded at least ten times. The chain is built from TRBV11-1 and TRBJ1-1, with 8 bases that match TRBD1. The trim removed 5 bases at V and 3 bases at J, leaving 5 bases unmatched. Germline V lookup: CDR1 SGHAT, CDR2 FQDESV (reference sequence). The CDR3 has 14 amino acids. This chain's CDR3 is CASSVDRADTEAFF. The DNA of the CDR3 is TGTGCCAGCAGCGTGGACAGGGCCGACACTGAAGCTTTCTTT.

This clonotype was found many times. This chain links TRBV5-8 with TRBJ1-5; the D is unclear. V was shortened by 1 base and J by 4 bases, with 6 bases between the two germline ends. The CDR3 totals 13 residues. CDR1 and CDR2 (germline): SGHTS, YDEGEE. The CDR3 loop is CASSLQRNQPQHF. DNA for the CDR3: TGTGCCAGCAGCTTGCAACGGAATCAGCCCCAGCATTTT.

The chain is built from TRBV5-4 and TRBJ2-1, with D tentatively TRBD1 or TRBD2 (5 bases each). The V and J ends lost 4 bases and 2 bases respectively, with 16 bases between them. The CDR3 consists of 16 residues. From germline, CDR1 is SGHNT and CDR2 YYREEE (reference sequence). DNA for the CDR3: TGTGCCAGCAGCAGACGGGACGCCCAGACCTACAATGAGCAGTTCTTC. Protein sequence: CASSRRDAQTYNEQFF.

The rearrangement uses TRBV27 and TRBJ1-5; 9 bases are a match to TRBD1. The CDR3 contains 17 residues. With 8 bases clipped from V and 6 bases from J, the junction kept 17 bases outside the gene matches. Germline V lookup: CDR1 MNHEY, CDR2 SMNVEV (reference sequence). The CDR3 is CASGQGSGVGVGQPQHF. The CDR3 DNA reads TGTGCCAGCGGACAGGGGTCGGGGGTTGGGGTTGGTCAGCCCCAGCATTTT.

The sample holds many counts of this clonotype. The CDR3 region is CATSRNRAGYTF. The DNA of the CDR3 is TGTGCCACCAGCAGGAACAGGGCTGGCTACACCTTC. V usage is TRBV15 and J usage is TRBJ1-2, with D tentatively TRBD1 (6 bases). Germline V gives CDR1 LNHNV, CDR2 YYDKDF (reference sequence). The CDR3 runs to 12 residues. Trimming took 3 bases from V and 7 from J, leaving 9 bases between them.

V and J are TRBV10-3 and TRBJ2-1, with 7 bases that match TRBD2. CDR1 and CDR2 (germline): ENHRY, SYGVKD. V was pared by 4 bases and J by 9 bases, with 12 bases of the junction left unmatched. There are 15 residues in the CDR3. DNA of the CDR3: TGTGCCATCAGTGGAGTAAGTGGGAGGGCCTCTGAGCAGTTCTTC. Its protein product is CAISGVSGRASEQFF.

Details on this clonotype: A much larger clone sits a single nucleotide away, making a read error possible. This chain uses TRBV27 with TRBJ2-1; possibly TRBD2 for D (6 bases). Germline lookup yields CDR1 MNHEY and CDR2 SMNVEV (reference sequence). The CDR3 contains 16 residues. Trimming pared 6 bases from V and 4 bases from J, leaving 19 bases between. CDR3 nucleotide sequence: TGTGCCAGCAGCCGCCTTAGGGGAGGAGGATACAATGAGCAGTTCTTC. Protein: CASSRLRGGGYNEQFF.

This clonotype was seen more than once but under ten times. J is TRBJ2-1 and V is TRBV6-9; possible D gene TRBD1, 6 bases. The CDR3 is made up of 15 amino acids. CDR1 and CDR2 from the germline V gene are MNHGY and SVAAGI. V was shortened by 4 bases and J by 6 bases, with 16 bases between the two germline ends. The CDR3 region is CASSSALPGANEQFF. As DNA, the CDR3 is TGTGCCAGCAGTTCCGCCTTACCAGGGGCCAATGAGCAGTTCTTC.

The chain combines TRBV5-1 with TRBJ2-2; D is perhaps TRBD2 (6 bases). This CDR3 spans 16 amino acids. Germline values: CDR1 SGHRS, CDR2 YFSETQ. Trimming shortened V by 1 base and J by 0 bases, and 10 bases separated the two germline ends. The CDR3 nucleotides read TGCGCCAGCAGCTTGTCGGGGGACGCGAACACCGGGGAGCTGTTTTTT. The encoded protein is CASSLSGDANTGELFF.